This TCR beta chain was captured in a study of blood T cell repertoires in COVID-19. Profiling relied on immunoSEQ multiplex PCR, and the TCRdb table lists in-frame clones only, not all of them. The top ten clones hold under 6% of a sample with roughly 300,000 clones, 70% to 90% of them seen once. The germline V and J ends were trimmed by 3 bases and 0 bases, with 30 bases remaining between them. There are 22 residues in the CDR3. Germline loops: CDR1 KGHSH, CDR2 LQKENI. Sequences were obtained from PBMCs or T cells enriched from blood (not recorded which). This sequence was found in a woman aged 25-40 years who had recovered from COVID-19. V usage is TRBV18 and J usage is TRBJ1-3, with TRBD1 as a possible D gene (6 bases). CDR3 in amino acids: CASSPRLQQGSWSLSSGNTIYF. Written as DNA, the CDR3 is TGTGCCAGCTCACCCAGACTACAACAGGGAAGTTGGTCCCTGAGCTCTGGAAACACCATATATTTT. The full variable domain, rest sourced from reference TRBV18 and TRBJ1-3, is NAGVMQNPRHLVRRRGQEARLRCSPMKGHSHVYWYRQLPEEGLKFMVYLQKENIIDESGMPKERFSAEFPKEGPSILRIQQVVRGDSAAYFCASSPRLQQGSWSLSSGNTIYFGEGSWLTVV.